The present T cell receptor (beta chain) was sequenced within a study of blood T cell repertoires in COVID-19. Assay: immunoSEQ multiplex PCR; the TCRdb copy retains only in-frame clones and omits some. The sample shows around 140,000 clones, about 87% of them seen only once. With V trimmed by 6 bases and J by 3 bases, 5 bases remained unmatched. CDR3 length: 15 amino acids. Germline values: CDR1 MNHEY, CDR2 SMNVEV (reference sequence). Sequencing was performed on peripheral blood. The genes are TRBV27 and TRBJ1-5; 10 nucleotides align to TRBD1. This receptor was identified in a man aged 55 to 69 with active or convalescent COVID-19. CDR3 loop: CASRGTGANNQPQHF. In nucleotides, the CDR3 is TGTGCCAGCAGAGGGACAGGGGCTAACAATCAGCCCCAGCATTTT.